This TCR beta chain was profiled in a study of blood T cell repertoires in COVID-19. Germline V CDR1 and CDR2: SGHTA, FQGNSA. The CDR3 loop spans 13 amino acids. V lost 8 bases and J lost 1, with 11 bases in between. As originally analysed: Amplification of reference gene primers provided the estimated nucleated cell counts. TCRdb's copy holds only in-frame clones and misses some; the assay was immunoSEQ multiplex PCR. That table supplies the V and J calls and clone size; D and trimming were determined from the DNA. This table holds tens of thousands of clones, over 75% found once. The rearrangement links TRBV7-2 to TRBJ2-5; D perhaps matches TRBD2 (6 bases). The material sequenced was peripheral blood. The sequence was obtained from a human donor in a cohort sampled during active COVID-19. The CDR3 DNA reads TGTGCCAGCGGGAGGTCAGCCCAAGAGACCCAGTACTTC. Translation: CASGRSAQETQYF.